This TCR beta chain comes out of a study of shared clonotypes between healthy human individuals. From CD4+ cells came CD45RA+ naive and CD45RA-negative memory subsets. As concerns this clone: Its antigen is currently unknown.

Authors' processing steps: ImmunoSEQ junction-only sequences lacked quality scores, so their filtering differed. Assay: immunoSEQ multiplex PCR; the TCRdb copy retains only in-frame clones and omits some. That table furnishes V, J and clone size, whereas the DNA furnished D and trimming. The table includes hundreds of thousands of clones, 72% detected once. Findings and caveats of the study: Depth was large, yet rarefaction showed that sorted-subset sequencing was incomplete.

This CDR3 spans 15 amino acids. Looked up from germline, CDR1 is SNHLY and CDR2 is FYNNEI. J lost 3 bases, V lost 6 bases, and 4 bases had no gene match. This chain connects TRBV2 to TRBJ2-1, with 11 nucleotides matching TRBD2. The sample comprised memory CD4+ T cells sorted from blood. Specified subset: CD45RA-negative fraction. The receptor's source is a woman aged 25 to 39 in good health. DNA of the CDR3: TGTGCCAGCAGGGAAACTAGCGGGAGCTACAATGAGCAGTTCTTC. This codes for CASRETSGSYNEQFF.